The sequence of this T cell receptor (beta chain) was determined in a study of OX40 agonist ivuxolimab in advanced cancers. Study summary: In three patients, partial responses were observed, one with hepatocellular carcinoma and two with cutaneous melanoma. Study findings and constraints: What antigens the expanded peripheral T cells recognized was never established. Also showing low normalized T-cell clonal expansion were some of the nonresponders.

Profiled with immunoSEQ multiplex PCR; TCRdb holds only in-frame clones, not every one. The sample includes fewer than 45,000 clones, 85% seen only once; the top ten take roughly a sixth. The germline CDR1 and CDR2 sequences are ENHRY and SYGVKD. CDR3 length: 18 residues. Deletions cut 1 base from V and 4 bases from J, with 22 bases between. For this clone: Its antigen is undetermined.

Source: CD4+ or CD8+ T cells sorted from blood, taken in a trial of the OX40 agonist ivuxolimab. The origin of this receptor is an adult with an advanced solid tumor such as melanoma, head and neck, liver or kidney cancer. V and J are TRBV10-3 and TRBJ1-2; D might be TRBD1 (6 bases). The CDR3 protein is CAISELGENRASSYGYTF. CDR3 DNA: TGTGCCATCAGTGAGTTAGGTGAAAACAGGGCCTCATCCTATGGCTACACCTTC.